This record looks at one TCR beta chain sequence and its context. What it binds is unknown. The PCR made use of 60 Vbeta and 13 Jbeta primers. Generated by immunoSEQ multiplex PCR, the TCRdb table keeps only in-frame clones and is missing some. The sample shows about 130,000 clones, about 79% of them seen only once. This entry is derived from a study of cytomegalovirus exposure and HLA in healthy donors. The V gene's germline CDR1 is SGHDT and CDR2 YYEEEE. The CDR3 spans 14 residues. V shed 4 bases, J shed 5 bases, and the junction held 7 bases outside the gene matches. Study-level points and caveats: Later analysis reportedly placed an Asian-associated ancestry cluster below the roughly 700-donor mean in N-insertions. Later analysis associated a missense DCLRE1C variant with TCR beta V- and J-gene trimming. Later, TCR association rates were found to vary by HLA locus, highest for DRB1 and lowest for HLA-C.

V gene TRBV5-6 combines with J gene TRBJ2-5, with TRBD1 matching over 8 bases. The source material was PBMCs. The sequence came from a woman under 30 in good health and CMV-seropositive. CDR3 protein: CASSTGQGEETQYF. The CDR3 region has the DNA TGTGCCAGCAGCACTGGACAGGGCGAGGAGACCCAGTACTTC.